There are many counts of the clone carrying this T cell receptor beta chain. Antigen unknown. The sample is drawn from a study of T-cell memory formation after mild COVID-19. Overall study: Largely donor-specific sequence clusters came from two donors.

Germline V gene data show CDR1 as SGHTA and CDR2 as FQGNSA. The CDR3 sequence is 12 residues long. V shed 5 bases and J 15 bases; nucleotides not matched to a gene: 5. General study results and limits: Confirmation was lacking for SARS-CoV-2 specificity of second-wave clones that peaked on day 37.

TCRdb processed the 5' RACE reads anew with MiXCR; each CDR3 protein has one entry. The table shows 200,000 or so distinct CDR3 sequences, with over 7.5% occurring only once. The chain carries TRBV7-2 and TRBJ1-6; 9 bases fit TRBD1. Specimen: PBMCs or a T cell subset sorted from them (not recorded which). The clonotype originates from a man between 18 and 29 years old who had mild COVID-19 (a few samples of this study predate the infection). Cell type and time point are not known. The CDR3 nucleotides read TGTGCCAGCAGCACTCGACAGGGGGGCCTCCACTTT. Its translation: CASSTRQGGLHF.